One sample yielded the 13 T cell receptor beta chains listed below, sequenced in a study of blood T cell repertoires in COVID-19. The table came from immunoSEQ multiplex PCR; TCRdb's copy has only in-frame clones and leaves some out. The table shows 60,000 to 70,000 clones, with roughly 85% occurring only once. What was sequenced was peripheral blood. The receptors come from a man aged 45-65 years with acute or convalescent COVID-19.

The chain employs TRBV24-1 and TRBJ1-5; TRBD1 matches at 7 bases. Trimming took 4 bases from V and 8 from J; bases not matched to a gene: 10. Germline values: CDR1 KGHDR, CDR2 SFDVKD. The CDR3 sequence is 15 residues long. The CDR3 DNA follows: TGTGCCACCAGTGACCGGTACAGGGGTGGTGAGCCCCAGCATTTT. Translation gives CATSDRYRGGEPQHF.

In the case of this clone: A junction end diverges from the germline sequence, so it may reflect a read error. The chain carries TRBV5-8 and TRBJ1-1; D is uncertain. Germline lookup yields CDR1 SGHTS and CDR2 YDEGEE. This CDR3 has 11 residues. DNA for the CDR3: TGTGCCAGCAGCTTAAACAGTGAAGCTTTCTTT. Translating gives CASSLNSEAFF.

CDR3: CASSQVRGYSNQPQHF. The CDR3 DNA follows: TGTGCCAGCAGCCAAGTAAGGGGATATAGCAATCAGCCCCAGCATTTT. The rearrangement links TRBV4-2 to TRBJ1-5, with D perhaps matching TRBD1 (5 bases). V shed 1 base and J shed 0 bases, with 10 bases lying between them. The CDR3 totals 16 residues. Germline V lookup: CDR1 LGHNA, CDR2 YNFKEQ.

The V and J genes are TRBV6-5 and TRBJ1-5; D is perhaps TRBD1 (5 bases). The CDR3 extends over 15 amino acids. Germline V gives CDR1 MNHEY, CDR2 SVGAGI. The V and J ends lost 6 bases and 0 bases respectively, with 12 bases between them. The CDR3 DNA reads as TGTGCCAGCAGGCGGGGCAGCCATAGCAATCAGCCCCAGCATTTT. Its translation: CASRRGSHSNQPQHF.

CDR3 DNA: TGCGCCAGCAGCTTGGCCGACAGAGGAAACTATGGCTACACCTTC. This encodes CASSLADRGNYGYTF. This chain joins TRBV5-1 and TRBJ1-2, with a tentative D call TRBD1 (5 bases). V lost 0 bases, J lost 2 bases, and 11 bases lay in between. Germline V gene lookup returns CDR1 SGHRS and CDR2 YFSETQ. The CDR3 totals 15 residues.

The CDR3 DNA reads as TGTGCCAGCAGCTCAGGCGGGGCAGACCAAGAGACCCAGTACTTC. Translation: CASSSGGADQETQYF. V and J are TRBV7-2 and TRBJ2-5; TRBD2 might be the D (6 bases). The CDR3 runs to 15 residues. With 4 bases removed from V and 0 bases from J, the gap between germline ends came to 12 bases. In germline, CDR1 is SGHTA, CDR2 FQGNSA.

The chain couples TRBV14 to TRBJ2-3, with 7 bases identical to TRBD1. V shed 0 bases and J 0 bases; nucleotides not matched to a gene: 6. Germline V gives CDR1 SGHDN, CDR2 FVKESK. The CDR3 is 17 residues long. The CDR3 nucleotides read TGTGCCAGCAGCCAAGATCTGGGGACAGAGAGCACAGATACGCAGTATTTT. Its translation is CASSQDLGTESTDTQYF.

The genes are TRBV5-1 and TRBJ2-1; tentative D call: TRBD1 (5 bases). The CDR3 consists of 13 residues. Per germline, CDR1 SGHRS and CDR2 YFSETQ. V lost 2 bases and J lost 9, with 12 bases in between. Here the CDR3 reads CASSFDQGSEQFF. The CDR3 nucleotides are TGCGCCAGCAGCTTCGACCAGGGTAGTGAGCAGTTCTTC.

This clone was recorded a few times. The chain joins TRBV6-5 to TRBJ2-5, with a tentative D call TRBD2 (6 bases). There are 13 residues in the CDR3. The germline gives CDR1 MNHEY, CDR2 SVGAGI. Trimming pared 7 bases from V and 1 base from J, leaving 10 bases between. CDR3 coding DNA: TGTGCCAGCACCTCCGGGGGCCAAGAGACCCAGTACTTC. Amino acids: CASTSGGQETQYF.

The chain joins TRBV4-2 to TRBJ1-2, with D perhaps matching TRBD1 (5 bases). V was trimmed by 4 bases and J by 2 bases, leaving 17 bases between them. The CDR3 extends over 16 amino acids. Germline V gene sequence: CDR1 LGHNA, CDR2 YNFKEQ. Written as DNA, the CDR3 is TGTGCCAGCAGCCCACAACCGACACAGGAAAACTATGGCTACACCTTC. Its translation: CASSPQPTQENYGYTF.

The J gene is TRBJ2-5, the V gene TRBV5-4; TRBD2 aligns across 9 bases. V lost 2 bases, J lost 3 bases, and 11 bases stayed unmatched. The CDR3 sequence is 17 residues long. Germline V gene data show CDR1 as SGHNT and CDR2 as YYREEE (reference sequence). As DNA, the CDR3 is TGTGCCAGCAGCTTTAGTGGGTGGCGGGGGGGCGAAGAGACCCAGTACTTC. Protein: CASSFSGWRGGEETQYF.

This clone was picked up a small number of times. J is TRBJ1-6 and V is TRBV27; possible D gene TRBD1, 5 bases. The CDR3 totals 11 residues. Trimming left V 11 bases short and J 10 bases short, with 12 bases between. Per the germline V gene, CDR1 is MNHEY and CDR2 is SMNVEV (reference sequence). The CDR3 sequence is CARGGDSPLHF. CDR3 DNA: TGTGCCCGAGGAGGGGACTCACCCCTCCACTTT.

V is TRBV4-2 and J is TRBJ2-7, with 12 bases aligning to TRBD1. CDR3 size: 16 residues. The V segment lost 2 bases and the J segment 2 bases; nucleotides outside the gene matches: 4. Germline lookup yields CDR1 LGHNA and CDR2 YNFKEQ. CDR3: CASSQTGTGGPYEQYF. The CDR3 DNA is TGTGCCAGCAGCCAAACCGGGACAGGGGGCCCCTACGAGCAGTACTTC.